Given below is one TCR beta chain in context. Its matching antigen is unknown. The CDR3 sequence is 15 residues long. Germline values: CDR1 SSHAT, CDR2 FNYEAQ (reference sequence). V lost 1 base, J lost 5 bases, and 14 bases lay in between. This entry belongs to a study of cytomegalovirus exposure and HLA in healthy donors. Findings and caveats of the study: Some V segments (TRBV6-2 and TRBV6-3 among them) were excluded as indistinguishable. DRB1 had the most TCR associations and HLA-C the fewest, a later analysis found, with rates varying by HLA locus.

60 Vbeta and 13 Jbeta primers were used in PCR. Only in-frame clones appear in the TCRdb table, and some are missing; sequencing was by immunoSEQ multiplex PCR. Among approximately 240,000 clones, more than 85% were seen once, and the ten largest hold about 1%. This sequence was found in a woman aged 18-29 years in good health and CMV-seronegative. Sequenced sample: PBMCs. The chain links TRBV7-7 to TRBJ2-5; possibly TRBD1 for D (5 bases). In DNA, the CDR3 is TGTGCCAGCAGCTTAGGGGCAGGACCAGGGGAGACCCAGTACTTC. Its protein is CASSLGAGPGETQYF.